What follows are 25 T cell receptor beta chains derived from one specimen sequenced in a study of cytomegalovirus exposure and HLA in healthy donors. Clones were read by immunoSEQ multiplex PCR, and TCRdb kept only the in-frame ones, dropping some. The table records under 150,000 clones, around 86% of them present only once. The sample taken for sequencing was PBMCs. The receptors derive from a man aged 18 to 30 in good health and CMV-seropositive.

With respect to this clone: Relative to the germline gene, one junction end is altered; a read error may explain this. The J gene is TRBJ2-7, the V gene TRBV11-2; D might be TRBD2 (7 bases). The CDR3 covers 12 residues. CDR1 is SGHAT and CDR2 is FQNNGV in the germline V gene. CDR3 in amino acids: CASSPGTPGGPF. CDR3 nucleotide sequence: TGTGCCAGCAGCCCGGGTACACCCGGGGGGCCCTTC.

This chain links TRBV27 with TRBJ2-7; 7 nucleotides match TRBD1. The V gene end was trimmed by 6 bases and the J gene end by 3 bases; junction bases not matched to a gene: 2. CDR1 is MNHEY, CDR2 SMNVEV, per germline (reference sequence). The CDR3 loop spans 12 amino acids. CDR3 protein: CASRTGLYEQYF. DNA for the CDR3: TGTGCCAGCAGGACAGGGCTCTACGAGCAGTACTTC.

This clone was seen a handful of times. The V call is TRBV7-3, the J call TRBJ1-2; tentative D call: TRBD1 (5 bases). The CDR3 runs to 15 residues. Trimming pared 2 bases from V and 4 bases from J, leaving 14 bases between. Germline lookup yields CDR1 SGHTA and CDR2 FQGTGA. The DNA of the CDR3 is TGTGCCAGCAGCTTAGGGCAGGGAACGACCTATGGCTACACCTTC. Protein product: CASSLGQGTTYGYTF.

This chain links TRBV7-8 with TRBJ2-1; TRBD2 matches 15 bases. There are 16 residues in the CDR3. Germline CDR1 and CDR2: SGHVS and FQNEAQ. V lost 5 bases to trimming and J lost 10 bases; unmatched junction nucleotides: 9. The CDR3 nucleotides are TGTGCCAGCAGCCCGTGGACTAGCGGGAGGGAGCGGGAGCAGTTCTTC. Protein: CASSPWTSGREREQFF.

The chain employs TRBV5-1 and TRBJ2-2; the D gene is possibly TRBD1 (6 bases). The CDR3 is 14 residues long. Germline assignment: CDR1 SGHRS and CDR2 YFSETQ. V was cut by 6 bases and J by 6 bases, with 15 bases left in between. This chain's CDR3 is CASNPQGSAGELFF. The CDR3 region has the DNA TGCGCCAGCAACCCCCAGGGGAGCGCCGGGGAGCTGTTTTTT.

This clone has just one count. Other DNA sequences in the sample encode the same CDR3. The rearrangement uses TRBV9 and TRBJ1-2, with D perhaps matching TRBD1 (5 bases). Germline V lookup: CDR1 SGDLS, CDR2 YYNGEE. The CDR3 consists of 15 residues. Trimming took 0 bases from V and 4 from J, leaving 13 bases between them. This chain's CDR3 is CASSVGEGASYGYTF. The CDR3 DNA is TGTGCCAGCAGCGTAGGTGAAGGGGCTAGCTATGGCTACACCTTC. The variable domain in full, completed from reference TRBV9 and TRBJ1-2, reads DSGVTQTPKHLITATGQRVTLRCSPRSGDLSVYWYQQSLDQGLQFLIQYYNGEERAKGNILERFSAQQFPDLHSELNLSSLELGDSALYFCASSVGEGASYGYTFGSGTRLTVV.

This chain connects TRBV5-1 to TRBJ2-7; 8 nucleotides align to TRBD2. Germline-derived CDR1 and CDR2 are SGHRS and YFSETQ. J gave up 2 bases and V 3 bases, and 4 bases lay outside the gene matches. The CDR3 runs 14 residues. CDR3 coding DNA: TGCGCCAGCAGCTGGTCGGGGGGGCCCTACGAGCAGTACTTC. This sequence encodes CASSWSGGPYEQYF.

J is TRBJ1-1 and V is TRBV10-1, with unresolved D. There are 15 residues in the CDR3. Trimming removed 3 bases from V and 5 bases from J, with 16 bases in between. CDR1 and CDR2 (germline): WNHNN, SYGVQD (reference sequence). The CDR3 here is CASSEACGSGTEAFF. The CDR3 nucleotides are TGCGCCAGCAGTGAAGCTTGCGGGAGCGGGACTGAAGCTTTCTTT.

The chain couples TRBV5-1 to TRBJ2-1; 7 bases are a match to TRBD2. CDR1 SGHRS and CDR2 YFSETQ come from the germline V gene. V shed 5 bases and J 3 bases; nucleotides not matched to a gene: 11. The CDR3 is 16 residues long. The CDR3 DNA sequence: TGCGCCAGCAGTTCCGGGGGGTTAGGAGGCTACAATGAGCAGTTCTTC. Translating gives CASSSGGLGGYNEQFF.

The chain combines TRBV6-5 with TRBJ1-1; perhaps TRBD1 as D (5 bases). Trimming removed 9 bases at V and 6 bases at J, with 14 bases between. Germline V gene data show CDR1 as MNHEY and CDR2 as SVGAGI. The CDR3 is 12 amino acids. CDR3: CASRREEAEAFF. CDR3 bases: TGTGCCAGTCGCAGGGAGGAGGCTGAAGCTTTCTTT.

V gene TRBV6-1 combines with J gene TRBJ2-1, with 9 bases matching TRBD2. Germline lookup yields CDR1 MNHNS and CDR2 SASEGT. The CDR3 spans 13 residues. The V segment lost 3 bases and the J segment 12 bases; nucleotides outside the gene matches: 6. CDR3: CASSETLAGMQFF. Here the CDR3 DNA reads TGTGCCAGCAGTGAGACCCTAGCGGGGATGCAGTTCTTC.

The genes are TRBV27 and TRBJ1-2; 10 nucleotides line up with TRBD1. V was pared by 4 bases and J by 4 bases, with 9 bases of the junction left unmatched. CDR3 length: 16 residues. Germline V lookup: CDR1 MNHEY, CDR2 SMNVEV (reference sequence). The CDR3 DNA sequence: TGTGCCAGCAGTTCCCCTCGGACAGGGGGAGGCTATGGCTACACCTTC. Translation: CASSSPRTGGGYGYTF.

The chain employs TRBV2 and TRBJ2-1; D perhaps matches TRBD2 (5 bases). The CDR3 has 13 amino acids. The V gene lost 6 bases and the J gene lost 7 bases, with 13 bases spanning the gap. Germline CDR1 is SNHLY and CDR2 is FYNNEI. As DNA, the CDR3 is TGTGCCAGCAGAGCTCTTAGAGGGAATGAGCAGTTCTTC. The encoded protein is CASRALRGNEQFF.

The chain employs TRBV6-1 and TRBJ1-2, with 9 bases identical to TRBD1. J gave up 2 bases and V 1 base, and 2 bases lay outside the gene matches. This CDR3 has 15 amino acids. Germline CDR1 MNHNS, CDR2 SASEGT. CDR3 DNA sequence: TGTGCCAGCAGTGAAGGGGGACAGGGAAACTATGGCTACACCTTC. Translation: CASSEGGQGNYGYTF.

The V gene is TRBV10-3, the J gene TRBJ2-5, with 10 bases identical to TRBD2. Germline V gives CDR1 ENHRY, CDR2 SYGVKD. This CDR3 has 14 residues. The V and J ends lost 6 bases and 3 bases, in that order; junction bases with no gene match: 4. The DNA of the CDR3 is TGTGCCATCAGGGCTAGCGGGAGTAAAGAGACCCAGTACTTC. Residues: CAIRASGSKETQYF.

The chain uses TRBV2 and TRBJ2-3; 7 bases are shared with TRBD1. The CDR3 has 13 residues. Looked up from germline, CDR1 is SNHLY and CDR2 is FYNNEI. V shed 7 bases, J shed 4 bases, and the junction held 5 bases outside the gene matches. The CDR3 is CASNRQGADTQYF. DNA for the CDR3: TGTGCCAGCAACAGACAGGGTGCAGATACGCAGTATTTT.

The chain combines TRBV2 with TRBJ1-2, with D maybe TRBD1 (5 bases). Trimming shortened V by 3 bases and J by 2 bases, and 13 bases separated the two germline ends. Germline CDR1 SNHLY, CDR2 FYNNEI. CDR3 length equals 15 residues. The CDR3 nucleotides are TGTGCCAGCAGTGACGTGCAGGGCGGAAACTATGGCTACACCTTC. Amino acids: CASSDVQGGNYGYTF.

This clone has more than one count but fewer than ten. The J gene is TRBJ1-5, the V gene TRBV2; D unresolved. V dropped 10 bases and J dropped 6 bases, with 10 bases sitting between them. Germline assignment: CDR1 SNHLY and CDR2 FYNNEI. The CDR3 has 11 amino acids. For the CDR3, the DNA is TGTGCCACGGGAGAGGGTCAGCCCCAGCATTTT. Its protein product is CATGEGQPQHF.

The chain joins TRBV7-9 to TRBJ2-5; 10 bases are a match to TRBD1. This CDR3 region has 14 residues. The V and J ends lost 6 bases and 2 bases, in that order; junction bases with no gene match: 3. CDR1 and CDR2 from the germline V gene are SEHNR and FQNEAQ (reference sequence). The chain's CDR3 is CASRTGGDQETQYF. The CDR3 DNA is TGTGCCAGCAGGACAGGGGGCGATCAAGAGACCCAGTACTTC.

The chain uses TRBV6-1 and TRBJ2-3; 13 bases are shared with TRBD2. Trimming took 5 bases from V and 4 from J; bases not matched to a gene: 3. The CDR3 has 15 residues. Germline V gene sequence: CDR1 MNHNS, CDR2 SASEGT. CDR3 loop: CASSPTSGGPDTQYF. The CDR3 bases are TGTGCCAGCAGTCCGACTAGCGGGGGGCCAGATACGCAGTATTTT.

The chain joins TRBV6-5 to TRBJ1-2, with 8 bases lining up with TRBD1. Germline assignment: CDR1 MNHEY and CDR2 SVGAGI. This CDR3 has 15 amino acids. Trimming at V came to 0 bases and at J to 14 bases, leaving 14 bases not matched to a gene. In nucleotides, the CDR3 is TGTGCCAGCAGTTACTCTCCGGGACAGGCGCATAGTTCAACCTTC. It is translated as CASSYSPGQAHSSTF.

CDR3 in DNA: TGTGCCAGCAGCCGACCAGGGTTTCAGCCCCAGCATTTT. Encoded protein: CASSRPGFQPQHF. The J gene is TRBJ1-5, the V gene TRBV7-2; D might be TRBD1 (5 bases). The CDR3 spans 13 residues. Germline assignment: CDR1 SGHTA and CDR2 FQGNSA. Trimming cost V 5 bases and J 6 bases, with 11 bases left between them.

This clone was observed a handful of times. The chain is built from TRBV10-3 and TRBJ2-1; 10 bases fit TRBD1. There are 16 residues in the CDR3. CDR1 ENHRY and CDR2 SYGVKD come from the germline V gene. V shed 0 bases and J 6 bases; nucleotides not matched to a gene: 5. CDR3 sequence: CAISESPWTGGNEQFF. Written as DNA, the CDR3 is TGTGCCATCAGTGAGTCGCCTTGGACAGGGGGCAATGAGCAGTTCTTC.

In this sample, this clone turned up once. Written as DNA, the CDR3 is TGTGCCAGCAGCCATCTTAGGGGTGCGACTAATGAAAAACTGTTTTTT. This sequence encodes CASSHLRGATNEKLFF. The chain recombines TRBV7-8 with TRBJ1-4; possibly TRBD1 for D (5 bases). CDR1 SGHVS and CDR2 FQNEAQ come from the germline V gene. CDR3 length equals 16 residues. V was cut by 5 bases and J by 2 bases, with 15 bases left in between.

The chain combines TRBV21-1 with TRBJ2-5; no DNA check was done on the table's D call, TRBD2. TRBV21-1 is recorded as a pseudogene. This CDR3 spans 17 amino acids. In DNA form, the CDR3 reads TGTGCCAGCAGCACAAAGGCTCCGGGATACAGACGGGAGACCCAGTACTTC. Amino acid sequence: CASSTKAPGYRRETQYF.